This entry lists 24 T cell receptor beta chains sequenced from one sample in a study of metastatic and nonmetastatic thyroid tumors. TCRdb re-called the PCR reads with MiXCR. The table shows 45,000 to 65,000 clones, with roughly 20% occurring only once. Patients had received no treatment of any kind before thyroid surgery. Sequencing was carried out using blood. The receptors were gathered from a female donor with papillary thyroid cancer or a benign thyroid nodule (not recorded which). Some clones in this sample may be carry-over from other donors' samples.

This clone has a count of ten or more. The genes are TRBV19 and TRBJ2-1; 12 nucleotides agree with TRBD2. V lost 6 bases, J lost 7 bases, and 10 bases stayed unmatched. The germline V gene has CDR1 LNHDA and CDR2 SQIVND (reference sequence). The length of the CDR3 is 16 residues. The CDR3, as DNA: TGTGCCAGTAGATTTGGGGCTAGCGGGAGGGTAAATGAGCAGTTCTTC. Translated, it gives CASRFGASGRVNEQFF.

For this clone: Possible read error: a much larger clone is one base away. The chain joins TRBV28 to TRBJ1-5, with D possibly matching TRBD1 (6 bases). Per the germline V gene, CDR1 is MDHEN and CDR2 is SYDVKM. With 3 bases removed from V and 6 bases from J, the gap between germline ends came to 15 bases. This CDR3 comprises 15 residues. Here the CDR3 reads CASSFGGLMCQPQHF. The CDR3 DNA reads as TGTGCCAGCAGTTTCGGGGGCCTAATGTGTCAGCCCCAGCATTTT.

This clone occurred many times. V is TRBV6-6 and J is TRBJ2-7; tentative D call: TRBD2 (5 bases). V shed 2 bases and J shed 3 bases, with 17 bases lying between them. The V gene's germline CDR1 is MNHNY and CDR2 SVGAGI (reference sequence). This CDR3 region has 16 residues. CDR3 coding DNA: TGTGCCAGCAGTTACATCGTCGGAGGAGATCGCTACGAGCAGTACTTC. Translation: CASSYIVGGDRYEQYF.

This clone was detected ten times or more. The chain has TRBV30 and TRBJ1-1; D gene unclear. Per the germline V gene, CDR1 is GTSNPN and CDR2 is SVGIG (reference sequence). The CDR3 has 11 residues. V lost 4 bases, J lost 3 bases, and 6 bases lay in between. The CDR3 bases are TGTGCCTGGACTACGGACACTGAAGCTTTCTTT. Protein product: CAWTTDTEAFF.

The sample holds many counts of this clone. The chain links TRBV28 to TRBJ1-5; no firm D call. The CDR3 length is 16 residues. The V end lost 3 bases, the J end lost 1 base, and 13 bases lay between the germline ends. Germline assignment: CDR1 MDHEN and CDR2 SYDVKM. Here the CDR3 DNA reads TGTGCCAGCAGTTTTCTTACAGTTTTAAGCAATCAGCCCCAGCATTTT. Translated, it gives CASSFLTVLSNQPQHF.

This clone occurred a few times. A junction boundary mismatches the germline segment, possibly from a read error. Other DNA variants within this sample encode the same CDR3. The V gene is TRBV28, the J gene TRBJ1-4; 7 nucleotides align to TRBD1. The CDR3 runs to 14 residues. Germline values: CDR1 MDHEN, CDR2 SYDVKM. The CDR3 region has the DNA TGTGCAAGCAGTTTACCAGGGGGAGGTGAAAAACTGTTTTTT. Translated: CASSLPGGGEKLFF.

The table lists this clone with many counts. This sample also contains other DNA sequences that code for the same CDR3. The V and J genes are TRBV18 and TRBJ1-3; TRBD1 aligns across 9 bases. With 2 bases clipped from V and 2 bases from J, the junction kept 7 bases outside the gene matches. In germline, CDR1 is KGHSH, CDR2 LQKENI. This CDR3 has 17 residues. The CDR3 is CASSPAGQGKAGNTIYF. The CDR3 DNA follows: TGTGCCAGCTCACCAGCTGGACAGGGGAAGGCTGGAAACACCATATATTTT.

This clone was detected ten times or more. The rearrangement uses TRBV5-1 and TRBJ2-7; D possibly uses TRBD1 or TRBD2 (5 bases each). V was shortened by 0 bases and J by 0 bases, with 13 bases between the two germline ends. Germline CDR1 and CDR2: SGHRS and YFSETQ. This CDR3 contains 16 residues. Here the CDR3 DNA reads TGCGCCAGCAGCTTGGAATGGGGCGGGCTCTCCTACGAGCAGTACTTC. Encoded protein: CASSLEWGGLSYEQYF.

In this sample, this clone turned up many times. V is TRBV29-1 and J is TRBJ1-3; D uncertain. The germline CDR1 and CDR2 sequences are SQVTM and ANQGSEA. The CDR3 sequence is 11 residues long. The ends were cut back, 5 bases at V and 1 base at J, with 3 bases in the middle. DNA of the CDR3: TGCAGCGTTTTGTCTGGAAACACCATATATTTT. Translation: CSVLSGNTIYF. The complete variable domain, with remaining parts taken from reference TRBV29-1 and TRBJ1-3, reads SAVISQKPSRDICQRGTSLTIQCQVDSQVTMMFWYRQQPGQSLTLIATANQGSEATYESGFVIDKFPISRPNLTFSTLTVSNMSPEDSSIYLCSVLSGNTIYFGEGSWLTVV.

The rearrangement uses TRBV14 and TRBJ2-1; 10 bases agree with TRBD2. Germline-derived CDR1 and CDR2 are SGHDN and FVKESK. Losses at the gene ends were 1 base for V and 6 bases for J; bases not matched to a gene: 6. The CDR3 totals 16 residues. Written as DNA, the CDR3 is TGTGCCAGCAGCCAAGGGGATGGGACTAGCGTCAATGAGCAGTTCTTC. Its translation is CASSQGDGTSVNEQFF.

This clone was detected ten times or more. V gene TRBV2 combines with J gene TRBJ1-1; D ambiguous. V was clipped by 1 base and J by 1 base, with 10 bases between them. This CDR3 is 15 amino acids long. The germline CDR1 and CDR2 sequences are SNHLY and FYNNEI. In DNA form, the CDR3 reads TGTGCCAGCAGTGAAGTGGACCAAAGGAACACTGAAGCTTTCTTT. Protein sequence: CASSEVDQRNTEAFF.

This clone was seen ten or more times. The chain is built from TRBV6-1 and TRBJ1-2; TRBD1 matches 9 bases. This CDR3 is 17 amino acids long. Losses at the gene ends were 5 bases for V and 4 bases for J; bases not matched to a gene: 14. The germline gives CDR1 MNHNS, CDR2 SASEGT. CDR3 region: CASSQIAGTGRIYGYTF. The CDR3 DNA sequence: TGTGCCAGCAGTCAGATTGCCGGGACAGGGAGAATCTATGGCTACACCTTC.

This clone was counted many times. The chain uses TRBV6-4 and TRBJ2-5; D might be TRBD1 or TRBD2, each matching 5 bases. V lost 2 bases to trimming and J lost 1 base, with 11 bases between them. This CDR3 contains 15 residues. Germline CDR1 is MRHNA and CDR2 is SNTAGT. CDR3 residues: CASSDRAGSQETQYF. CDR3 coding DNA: TGTGCCAGCAGTGACAGGGCAGGGAGCCAAGAGACCCAGTACTTC.

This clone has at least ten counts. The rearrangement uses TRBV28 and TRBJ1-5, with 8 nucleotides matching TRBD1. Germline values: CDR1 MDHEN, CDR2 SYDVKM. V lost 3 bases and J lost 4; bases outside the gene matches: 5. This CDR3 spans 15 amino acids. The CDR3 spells CASSLDRVENQPQHF. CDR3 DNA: TGTGCCAGCAGTTTGGACAGGGTGGAGAATCAGCCCCAGCATTTT.

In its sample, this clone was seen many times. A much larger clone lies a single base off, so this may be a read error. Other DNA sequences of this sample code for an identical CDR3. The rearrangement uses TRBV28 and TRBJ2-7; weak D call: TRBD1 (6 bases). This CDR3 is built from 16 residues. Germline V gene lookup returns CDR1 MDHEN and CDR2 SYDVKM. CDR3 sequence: CASSFPLRGPPYEQYF. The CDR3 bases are TGTGCTAGCAGTTTTCCCCTCAGGGGCCCCCCCTACGAGCAGTACTTC.

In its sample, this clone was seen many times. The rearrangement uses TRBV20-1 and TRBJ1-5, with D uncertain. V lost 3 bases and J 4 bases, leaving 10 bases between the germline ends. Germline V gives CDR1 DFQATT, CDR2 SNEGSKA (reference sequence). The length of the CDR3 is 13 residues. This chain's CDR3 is CSASSAGNQPQHF. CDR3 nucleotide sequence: TGCAGTGCTAGTTCGGCGGGTAATCAGCCCCAGCATTTT.

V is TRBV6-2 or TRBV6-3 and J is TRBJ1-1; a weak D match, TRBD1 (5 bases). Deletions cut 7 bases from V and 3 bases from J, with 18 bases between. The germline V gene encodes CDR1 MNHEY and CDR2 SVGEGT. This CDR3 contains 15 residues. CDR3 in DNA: TGTGCCAGCAAATACGAGGGAGGGGTAGACACTGAAGCTTTCTTT. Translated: CASKYEGGVDTEAFF.

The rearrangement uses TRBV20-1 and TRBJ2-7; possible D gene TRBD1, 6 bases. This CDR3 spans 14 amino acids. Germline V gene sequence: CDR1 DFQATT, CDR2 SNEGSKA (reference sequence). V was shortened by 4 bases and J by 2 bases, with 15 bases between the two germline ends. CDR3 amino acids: CSAILRTVAYEQYF. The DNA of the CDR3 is TGCAGTGCTATCCTCCGGACAGTGGCCTACGAGCAGTACTTC.

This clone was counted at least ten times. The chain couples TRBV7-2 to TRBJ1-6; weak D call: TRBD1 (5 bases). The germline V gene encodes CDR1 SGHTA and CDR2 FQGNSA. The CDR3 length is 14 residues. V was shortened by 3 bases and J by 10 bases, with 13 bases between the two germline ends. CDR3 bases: TGTGCCAGCAGCTTCAGGGAGGGCCGCTCACCCCTCCACTTT. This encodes CASSFREGRSPLHF.

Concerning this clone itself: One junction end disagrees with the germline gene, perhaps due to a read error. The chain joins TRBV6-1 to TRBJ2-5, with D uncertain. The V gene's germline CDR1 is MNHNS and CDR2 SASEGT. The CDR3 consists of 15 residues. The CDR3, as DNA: TGTGCCATCAGTGAATCAGCGTGGTCGCAAGAGACCCAGTACTTC. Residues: CAISESAWSQETQYF.

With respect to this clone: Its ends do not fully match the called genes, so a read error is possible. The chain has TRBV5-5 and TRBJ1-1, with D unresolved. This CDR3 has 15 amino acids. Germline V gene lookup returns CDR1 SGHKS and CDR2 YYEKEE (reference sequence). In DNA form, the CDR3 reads TGTGCCAGCAGCTTATTGGGAGGGATTGGCACTGAAGTTTTCTTT. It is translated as CASSLLGGIGTEVFF.

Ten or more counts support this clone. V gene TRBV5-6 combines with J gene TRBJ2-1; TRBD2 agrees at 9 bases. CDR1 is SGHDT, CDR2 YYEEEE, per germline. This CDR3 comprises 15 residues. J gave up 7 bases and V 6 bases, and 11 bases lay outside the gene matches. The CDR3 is CASTEPTSGRNEQFF. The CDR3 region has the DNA TGTGCCAGCACCGAACCGACTAGCGGAAGGAATGAGCAGTTCTTC.

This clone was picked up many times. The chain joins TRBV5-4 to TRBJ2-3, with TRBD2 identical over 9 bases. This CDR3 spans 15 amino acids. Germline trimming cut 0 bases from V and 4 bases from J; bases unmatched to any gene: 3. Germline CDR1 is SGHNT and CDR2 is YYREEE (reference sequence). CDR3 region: CASSLDASGADTQYF. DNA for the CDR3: TGTGCCAGCAGCTTGGATGCTAGCGGGGCAGATACGCAGTATTTT.

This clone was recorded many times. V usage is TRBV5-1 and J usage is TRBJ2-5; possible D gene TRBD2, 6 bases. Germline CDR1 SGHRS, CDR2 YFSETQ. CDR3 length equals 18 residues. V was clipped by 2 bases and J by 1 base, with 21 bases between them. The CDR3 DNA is TGCGCCAGCAGCTTCGGGGGAGAGGGCCTTCGTTCCCAAGAGACCCAGTACTTC. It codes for CASSFGGEGLRSQETQYF.